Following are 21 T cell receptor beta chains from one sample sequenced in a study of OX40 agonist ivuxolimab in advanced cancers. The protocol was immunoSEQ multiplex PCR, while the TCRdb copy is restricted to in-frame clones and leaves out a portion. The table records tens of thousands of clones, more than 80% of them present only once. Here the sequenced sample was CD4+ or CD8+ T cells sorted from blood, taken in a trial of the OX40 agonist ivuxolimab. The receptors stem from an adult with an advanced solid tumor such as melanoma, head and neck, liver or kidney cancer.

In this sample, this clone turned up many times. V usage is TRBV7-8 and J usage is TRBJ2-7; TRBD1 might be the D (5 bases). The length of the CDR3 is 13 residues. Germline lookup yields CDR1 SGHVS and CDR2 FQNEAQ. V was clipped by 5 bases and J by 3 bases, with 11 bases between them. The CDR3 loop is CASSPRVLYEQYF. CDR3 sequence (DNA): TGTGCCAGCAGCCCCAGGGTCCTCTACGAGCAGTACTTC.

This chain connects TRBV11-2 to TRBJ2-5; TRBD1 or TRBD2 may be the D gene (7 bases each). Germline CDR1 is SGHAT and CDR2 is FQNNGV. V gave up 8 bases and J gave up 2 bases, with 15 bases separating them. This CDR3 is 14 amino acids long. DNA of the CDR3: TGTGCCAGCGGTCTCAGGGGGGGACAAGAGACCCAGTACTTC. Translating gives CASGLRGGQETQYF.

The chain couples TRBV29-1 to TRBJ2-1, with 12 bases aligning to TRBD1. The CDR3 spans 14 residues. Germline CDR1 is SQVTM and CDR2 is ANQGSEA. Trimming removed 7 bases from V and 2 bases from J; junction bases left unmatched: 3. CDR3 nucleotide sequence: TGCAGCGGCGGGACAGGGGGCGCCTACAATGAGCAGTTCTTC. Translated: CSGGTGGAYNEQFF.

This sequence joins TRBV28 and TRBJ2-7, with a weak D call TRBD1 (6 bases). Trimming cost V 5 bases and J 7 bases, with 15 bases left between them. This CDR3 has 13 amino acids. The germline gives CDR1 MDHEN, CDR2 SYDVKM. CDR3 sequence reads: CASSPRVRGEQYF. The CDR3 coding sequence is TGTGCCAGCAGTCCAAGAGTAAGGGGGGAGCAGTACTTC.

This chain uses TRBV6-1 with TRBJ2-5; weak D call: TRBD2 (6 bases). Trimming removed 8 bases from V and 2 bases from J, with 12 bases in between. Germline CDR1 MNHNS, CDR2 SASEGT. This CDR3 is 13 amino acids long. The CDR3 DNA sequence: TGTGCCAGCCGGGCTAGCGCACAAGAGACCCAGTACTTC. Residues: CASRASAQETQYF.

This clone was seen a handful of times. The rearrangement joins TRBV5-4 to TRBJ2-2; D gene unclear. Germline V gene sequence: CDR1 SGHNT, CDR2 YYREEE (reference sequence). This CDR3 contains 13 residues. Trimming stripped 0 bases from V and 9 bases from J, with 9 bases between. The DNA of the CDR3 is TGTGCCAGCAGCTTGGCCCAAGCCCGGGAGCTGTTTTTT. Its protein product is CASSLAQARELFF.

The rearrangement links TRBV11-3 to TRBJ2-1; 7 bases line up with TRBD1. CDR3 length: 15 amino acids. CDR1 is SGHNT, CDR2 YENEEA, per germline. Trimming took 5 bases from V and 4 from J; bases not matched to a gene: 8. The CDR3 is CASSPQTGPYNEQFF. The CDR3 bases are TGTGCCAGCAGCCCCCAGACAGGGCCATACAATGAGCAGTTCTTC.

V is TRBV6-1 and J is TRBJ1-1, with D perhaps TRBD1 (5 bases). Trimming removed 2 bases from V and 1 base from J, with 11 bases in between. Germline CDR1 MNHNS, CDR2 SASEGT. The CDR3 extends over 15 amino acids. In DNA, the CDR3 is TGTGCCAGCAGTGAATGGTTAGGGGCGAACACTGAAGCTTTCTTT. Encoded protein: CASSEWLGANTEAFF.

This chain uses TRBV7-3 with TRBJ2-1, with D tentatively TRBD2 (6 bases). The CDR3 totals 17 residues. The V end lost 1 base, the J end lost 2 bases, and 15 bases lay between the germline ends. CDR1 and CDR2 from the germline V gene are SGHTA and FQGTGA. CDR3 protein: CASSLIGGGVPYNEQFF. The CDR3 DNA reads TGTGCCAGCAGCTTAATCGGAGGCGGGGTACCCTACAATGAGCAGTTCTTC.

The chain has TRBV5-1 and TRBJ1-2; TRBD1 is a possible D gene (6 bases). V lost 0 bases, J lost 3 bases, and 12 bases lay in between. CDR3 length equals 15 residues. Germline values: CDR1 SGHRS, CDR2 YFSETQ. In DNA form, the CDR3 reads TGCGCCAGCAGCTTGGAGGGGGGGGGCGACTATGGCTACACCTTC. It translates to CASSLEGGGDYGYTF.

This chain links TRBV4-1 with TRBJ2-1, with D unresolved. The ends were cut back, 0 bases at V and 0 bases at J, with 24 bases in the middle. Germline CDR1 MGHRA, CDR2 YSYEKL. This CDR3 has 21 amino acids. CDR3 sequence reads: CASSQDFGPSASANSYNEQFF. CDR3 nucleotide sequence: TGCGCCAGCAGCCAAGATTTCGGGCCCTCCGCGAGCGCGAACTCCTACAATGAGCAGTTCTTC.

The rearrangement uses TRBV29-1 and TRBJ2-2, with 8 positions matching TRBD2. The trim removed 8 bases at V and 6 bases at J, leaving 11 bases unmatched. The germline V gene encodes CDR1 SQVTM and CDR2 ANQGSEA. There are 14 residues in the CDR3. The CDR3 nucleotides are TGCAGCTCCCGAGGAGCGGGAGCGTCCGGGGAGCTGTTTTTT. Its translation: CSSRGAGASGELFF.

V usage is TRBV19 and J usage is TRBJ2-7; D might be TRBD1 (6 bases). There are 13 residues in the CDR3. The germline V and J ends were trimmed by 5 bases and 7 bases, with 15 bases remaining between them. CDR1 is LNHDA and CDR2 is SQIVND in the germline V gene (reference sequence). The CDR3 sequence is CASSAQGIGEQYF. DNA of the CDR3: TGTGCCAGTAGTGCACAGGGAATCGGGGAGCAGTACTTC.

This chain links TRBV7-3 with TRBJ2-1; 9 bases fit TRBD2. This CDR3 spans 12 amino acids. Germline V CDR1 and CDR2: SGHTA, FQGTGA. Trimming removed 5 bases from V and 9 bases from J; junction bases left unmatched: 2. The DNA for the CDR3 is TGTGCCAGCAGCCTACTAGCGGGTGAGCAGTTCTTC. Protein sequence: CASSLLAGEQFF.

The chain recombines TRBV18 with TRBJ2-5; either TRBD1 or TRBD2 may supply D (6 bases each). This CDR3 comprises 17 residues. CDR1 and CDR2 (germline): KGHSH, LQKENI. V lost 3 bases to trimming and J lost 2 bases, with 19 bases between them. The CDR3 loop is CASSPLEGGWGQETQYF. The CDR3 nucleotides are TGTGCCAGCTCACCCCTCGAGGGGGGATGGGGGCAAGAGACCCAGTACTTC.

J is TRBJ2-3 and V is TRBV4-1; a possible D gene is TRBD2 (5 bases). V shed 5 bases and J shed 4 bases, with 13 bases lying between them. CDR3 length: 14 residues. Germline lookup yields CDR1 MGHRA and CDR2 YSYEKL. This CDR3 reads CASSTRAVADTQYF. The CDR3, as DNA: TGCGCCAGCAGCACGCGAGCGGTCGCAGATACGCAGTATTTT.

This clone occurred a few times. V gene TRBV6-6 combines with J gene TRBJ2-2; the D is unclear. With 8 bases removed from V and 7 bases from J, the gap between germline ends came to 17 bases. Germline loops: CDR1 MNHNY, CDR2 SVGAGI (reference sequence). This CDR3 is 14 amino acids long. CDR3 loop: CASGSRNSGGELFF. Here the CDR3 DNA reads TGTGCCAGCGGGTCGAGGAATTCGGGCGGGGAGCTGTTTTTT.

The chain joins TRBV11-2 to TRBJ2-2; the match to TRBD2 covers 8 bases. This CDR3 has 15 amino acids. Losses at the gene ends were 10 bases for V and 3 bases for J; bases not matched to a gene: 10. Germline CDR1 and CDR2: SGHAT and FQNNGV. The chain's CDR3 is CATALGLADTGELFF. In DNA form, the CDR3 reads TGTGCCACCGCTCTTGGACTAGCCGACACCGGGGAGCTGTTTTTT.

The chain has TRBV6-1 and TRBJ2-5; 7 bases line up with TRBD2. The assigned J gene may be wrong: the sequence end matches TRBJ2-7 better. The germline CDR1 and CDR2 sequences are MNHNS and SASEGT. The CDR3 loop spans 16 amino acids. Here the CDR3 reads CASSEGFSGYHYEQYF. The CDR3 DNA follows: TGTGCCAGCAGTGAAGGGTTTAGCGGGTACCACTACGAGCAGTACTTC.

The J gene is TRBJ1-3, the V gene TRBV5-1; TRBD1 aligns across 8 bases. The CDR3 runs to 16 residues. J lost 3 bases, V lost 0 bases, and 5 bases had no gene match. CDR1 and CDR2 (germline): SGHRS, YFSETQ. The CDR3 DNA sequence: TGCGCCAGCAGCTTGGCAGGGGGCTTTTTTGGAAACACCATATATTTT. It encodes CASSLAGGFFGNTIYF.

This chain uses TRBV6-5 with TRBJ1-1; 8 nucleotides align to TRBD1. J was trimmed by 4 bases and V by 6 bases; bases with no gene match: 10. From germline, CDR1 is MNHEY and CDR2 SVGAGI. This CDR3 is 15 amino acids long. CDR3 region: CASRLTRQGSTEAFF. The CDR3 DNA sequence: TGTGCCAGCAGACTCACCCGACAGGGGAGCACTGAAGCTTTCTTT.